A selection of T cell receptor beta chains follows, all from one sample in a study of T cell responses to AZD1222 COVID-19 vaccine. Sequenced by immunoSEQ multiplex PCR; TCRdb stores in-frame clones only, minus some. The sample lists about 130,000 clones, 75% to 90% occurring once. Sample: peripheral blood, taken on day 0 of AZD1222 vaccination. Every receptor here comes from an adult in good health. CDR3s include the opening cysteine and the closing phenylalanine or tryptophan. A D gene is named only where the DNA matches it firmly. For some rows the clone size is stated as once, few or many, or as a class when expanded; others skip it.

CASSPGDGYTF,TGTGCCAGCAGTCCCGGAGATGGCTACACCTTC,TRBJ1-2,-,TRBV6-6,-
CASSERAGYRTEAFF,TGTGCCAGCAGTGAACGCGCAGGGTATCGCACTGAAGCTTTCTTT,TRBJ1-1,-,TRBV25-1,-
CASSLRGGQPQHF,TGCGCCAGCAGTCTTAGGGGGGGCCAGCCCCAGCATTTT,TRBJ1-5,-,TRBV23-1,-
CASSVVFGNTGELFF,TGTGCCAGCAGCGTAGTATTTGGCAACACCGGGGAGCTGTTTTTT,TRBJ2-2,-,TRBV9,-
CASSLMGQGGGTEAFF,TGTGCCAGCAGCTTAATGGGGCAGGGAGGTGGCACTGAAGCTTTCTTT,TRBJ1-1,-,TRBV13,-
CASSQGTLGSGYTF,TGTGCCAGCAGCCAAGGGACGTTGGGTTCTGGCTACACCTTC,TRBJ1-2,-,TRBV4-2,-
CASTLGGELYGYTF,TGTGCCAGCACCCTCGGGGGAGAACTCTATGGCTACACCTTC,TRBJ1-2,-,TRBV18,-
CASSLVRSSGYTF,TGCGCCAGCAGCTTGGTCAGAAGCAGCGGCTACACCTTC,TRBJ1-2,-,TRBV5-1,-
CASSQGSNSPLHF,TGTGCCAGCAGCCAGGGGTCCAATTCACCCCTCCACTTT,TRBJ1-6,-,TRBV12-3/TRBV12-4,-
CTVKPSGGWGTEAFF,TGCACCGTTAAACCATCGGGAGGATGGGGTACTGAAGCTTTCTTT,TRBJ1-1,-,TRBV29-1,-
CASSVEQFYGYTF,TGTGCCAGCAGCGTAGAACAGTTCTATGGCTACACCTTC,TRBJ1-2,-,TRBV9,-
CASSEGPGKAIGYTF,TGTGCCAGCAGTGAAGGTCCAGGGAAGGCGATCGGCTACACCTTC,TRBJ1-2,-,TRBV6-1,-
CASSLGFGVTYEQYF,TGTGCCAGCAGCTTAGGCTTTGGGGTAACCTACGAGCAGTACTTC,TRBJ2-7,-,TRBV7-7,-
CASSLTSGGISSYNEQFF,TGTGCCAGCAGTCTAACTAGCGGGGGCATAAGCTCCTACAATGAGCAGTTCTTC,TRBJ2-1,TRBD2,TRBV6-6,few
CASSVSSGGRYYNEQFF,TGTGCCAGTAGTGTTTCCAGCGGGGGGCGTTATTACAATGAGCAGTTCTTC,TRBJ2-1,TRBD2,TRBV19,-
CASRASVRSGANVLTF,TGTGCCAGCAGAGCCTCGGTCCGCTCTGGGGCCAACGTCCTGACTTTC,TRBJ2-6,-,TRBV28,-
CATSGGEHGANVLTF,TGTGCCACCAGTGGCGGGGAACATGGGGCCAACGTCCTGACTTTC,TRBJ2-6,-,TRBV24-1,-
CASSLSGGFNSPLHF,TGTGCCAGCAGTTTAAGTGGAGGGTTTAATTCACCCCTCCACTTT,TRBJ1-6,-,TRBV28,-